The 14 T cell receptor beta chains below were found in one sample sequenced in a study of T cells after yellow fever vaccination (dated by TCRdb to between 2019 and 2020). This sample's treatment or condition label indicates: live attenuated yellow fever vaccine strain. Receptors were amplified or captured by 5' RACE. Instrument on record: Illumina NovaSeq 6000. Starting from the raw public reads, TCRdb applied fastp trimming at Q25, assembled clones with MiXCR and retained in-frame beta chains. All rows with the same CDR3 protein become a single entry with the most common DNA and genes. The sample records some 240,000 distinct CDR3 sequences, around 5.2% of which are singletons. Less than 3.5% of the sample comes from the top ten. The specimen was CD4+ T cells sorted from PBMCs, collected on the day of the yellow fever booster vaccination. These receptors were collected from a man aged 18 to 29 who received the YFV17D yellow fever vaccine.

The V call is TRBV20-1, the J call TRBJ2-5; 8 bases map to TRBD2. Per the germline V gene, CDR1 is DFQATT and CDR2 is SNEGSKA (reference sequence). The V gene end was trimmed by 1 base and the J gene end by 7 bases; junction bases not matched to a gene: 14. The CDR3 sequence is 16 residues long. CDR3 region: CSARAPTGGLVGTQYF. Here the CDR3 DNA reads TGCAGTGCTAGAGCCCCAACGGGGGGGCTGGTAGGGACCCAGTACTTC.

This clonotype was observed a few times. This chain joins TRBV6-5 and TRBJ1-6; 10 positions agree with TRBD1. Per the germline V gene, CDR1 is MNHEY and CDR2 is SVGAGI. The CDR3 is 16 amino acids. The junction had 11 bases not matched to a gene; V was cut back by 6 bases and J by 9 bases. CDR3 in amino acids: CASRRDSGQGISPLHF. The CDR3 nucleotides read TGTGCCAGCAGAAGAGACTCGGGACAGGGGATTTCACCCCTCCACTTT.

CDR3 sequence: CASSRSGETEAFF. The CDR3 bases are TGTGCCAGCAGCCGATCGGGAGAGACTGAAGCTTTCTTT. V and J are TRBV7-3 and TRBJ1-1; D is unresolved. Germline V gene data show CDR1 as SGHTA and CDR2 as FQGTGA. The CDR3 runs 13 residues. V was shortened by 5 bases and J by 5 bases, with 12 bases between the two germline ends.

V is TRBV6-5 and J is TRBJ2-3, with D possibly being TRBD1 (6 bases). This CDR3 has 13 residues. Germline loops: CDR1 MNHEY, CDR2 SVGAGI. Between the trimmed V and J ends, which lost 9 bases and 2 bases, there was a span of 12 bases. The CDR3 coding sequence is TGTGCCAGTGTGGGGGCCCTCACAGATACGCAGTATTTT. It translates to CASVGALTDTQYF.

The CDR3: CASSTRDRGLYQPQHF. Written as DNA, the CDR3 is TGTGCCAGCAGTACCCGGGACAGGGGTTTGTATCAGCCCCAGCATTTT. The J gene is TRBJ1-5, the V gene TRBV6-2 or TRBV6-3; 10 positions match TRBD1. J gave up 5 bases and V 5 bases, and 9 bases lay outside the gene matches. The length of the CDR3 is 16 residues. CDR1 and CDR2 from the germline V gene are MNHEY and SVGEGT.

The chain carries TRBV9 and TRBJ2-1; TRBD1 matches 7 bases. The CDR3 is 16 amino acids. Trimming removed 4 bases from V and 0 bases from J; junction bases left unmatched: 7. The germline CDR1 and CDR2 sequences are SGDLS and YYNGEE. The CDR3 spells CASSSTGDSSYNEQFF. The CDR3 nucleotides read TGTGCCAGCAGCTCCACAGGGGACAGCTCCTACAATGAGCAGTTCTTC. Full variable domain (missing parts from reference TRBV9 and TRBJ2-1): DSGVTQTPKHLITATGQRVTLRCSPRSGDLSVYWYQQSLDQGLQFLIQYYNGEERAKGNILERFSAQQFPDLHSELNLSSLELGDSALYFCASSSTGDSSYNEQFFGPGTRLTVL.

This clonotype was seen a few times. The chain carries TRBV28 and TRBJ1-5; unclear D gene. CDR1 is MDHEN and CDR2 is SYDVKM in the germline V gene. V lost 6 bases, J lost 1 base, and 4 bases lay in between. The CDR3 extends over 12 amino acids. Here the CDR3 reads CASRLSNQPQHF. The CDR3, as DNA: TGTGCCAGCAGGCTGAGCAATCAGCCCCAGCATTTT.

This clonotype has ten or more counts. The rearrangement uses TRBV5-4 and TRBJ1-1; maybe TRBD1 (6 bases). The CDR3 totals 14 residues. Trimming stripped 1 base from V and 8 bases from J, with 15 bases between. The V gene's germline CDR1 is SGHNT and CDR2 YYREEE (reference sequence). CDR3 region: CASSLLSGDVEAFF. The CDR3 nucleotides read TGTGCCAGCAGCTTGTTGTCAGGGGACGTGGAAGCTTTCTTT.

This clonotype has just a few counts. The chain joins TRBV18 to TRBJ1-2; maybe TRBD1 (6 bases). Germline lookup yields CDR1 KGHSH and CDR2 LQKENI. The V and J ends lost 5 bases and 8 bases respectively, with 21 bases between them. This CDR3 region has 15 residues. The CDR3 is CASSGFRQGRGGYTF. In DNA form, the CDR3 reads TGTGCCAGCTCAGGCTTCAGGCAGGGGCGCGGAGGCTACACCTTC.

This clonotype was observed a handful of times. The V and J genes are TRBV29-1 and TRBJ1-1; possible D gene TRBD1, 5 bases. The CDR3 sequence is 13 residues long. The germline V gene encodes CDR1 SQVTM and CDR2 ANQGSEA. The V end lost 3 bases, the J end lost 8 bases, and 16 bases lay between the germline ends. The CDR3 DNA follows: TGCAGCGTTGATCCTGCTAGGGCAGGGGAAGCTTTCTTT. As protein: CSVDPARAGEAFF. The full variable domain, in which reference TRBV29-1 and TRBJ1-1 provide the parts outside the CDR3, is SAVISQKPSRDICQRGTSLTIQCQVDSQVTMMFWYRQQPGQSLTLIATANQGSEATYESGFVIDKFPISRPNLTFSTLTVSNMSPEDSSIYLCSVDPARAGEAFFGQGTRLTVV.

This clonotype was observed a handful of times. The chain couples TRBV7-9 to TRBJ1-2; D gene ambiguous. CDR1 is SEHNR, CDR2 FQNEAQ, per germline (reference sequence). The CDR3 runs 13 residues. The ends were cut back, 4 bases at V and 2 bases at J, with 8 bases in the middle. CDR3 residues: CASSSQRNYGYTF. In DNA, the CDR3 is TGTGCCAGCAGCTCGCAGAGAAACTATGGCTACACCTTC.

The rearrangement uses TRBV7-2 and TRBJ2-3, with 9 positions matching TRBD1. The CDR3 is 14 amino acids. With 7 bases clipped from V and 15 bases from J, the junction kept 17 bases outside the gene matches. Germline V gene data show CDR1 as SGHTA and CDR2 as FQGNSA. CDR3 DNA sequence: TGTGCCAGCACACTCATCTTTCAGGGGACAGGGAGCTATTTT. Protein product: CASTLIFQGTGSYF.

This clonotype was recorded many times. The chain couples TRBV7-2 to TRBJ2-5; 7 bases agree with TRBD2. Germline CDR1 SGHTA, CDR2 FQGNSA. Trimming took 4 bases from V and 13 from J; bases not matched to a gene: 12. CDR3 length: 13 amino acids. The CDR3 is CASSSFPGRVLYF. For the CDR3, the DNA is TGTGCCAGCAGCTCTTTCCCGGGGAGGGTTCTGTACTTC. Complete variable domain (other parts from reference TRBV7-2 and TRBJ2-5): GAGVSQSPSNKVTEKGKDVELRCDPISGHTALYWYRQSLGQGLEFLIYFQGNSAPDKSGLPSDRFSAERTGGSVSTLTIQRTQQEDSAVYLCASSSFPGRVLYFGPGTRLLVL.

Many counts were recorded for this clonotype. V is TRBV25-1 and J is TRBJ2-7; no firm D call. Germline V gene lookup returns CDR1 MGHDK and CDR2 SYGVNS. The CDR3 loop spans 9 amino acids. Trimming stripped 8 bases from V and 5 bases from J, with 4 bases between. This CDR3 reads CASGHEQYV. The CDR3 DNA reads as TGTGCCAGCGGCCACGAGCAGTACGTC.